This T cell receptor beta chain stems from a study of T-cell reconstitution after alpha-beta-depleted transplantation in children. Unique molecular identifiers were incorporated during preparation of the TCRbeta library. TCRdb re-called the PCR reads with MiXCR, one entry per CDR3 protein. The sample yields about 340,000 distinct CDR3 sequences, around 16% seen once. This clonotype has more than one count but fewer than ten. Its antigen remains unidentified. Per the germline V gene, CDR1 is DFQATT and CDR2 is SNEGSKA (reference sequence). The CDR3 covers 14 residues. The V end was cut by 6 bases, the J end by 2 bases, with 17 bases between. Regarding the study as a whole: Diversity of TCRbeta at day 60 was high in some patients, arising from surviving recipient T cells and thymic progenitors. Reportedly, roughly two months post-transplant, alpha-beta T cells arose from several hundred expanded graft clones.

This TCR was recovered from a male patient aged 2 to 10 who had a stem cell transplant for acute lymphoblastic leukemia, so the T cells may come from the graft donor. Sample: PBMCs, mostly from graft donor cells, taken 360 days after TCRalphabeta/CD19-depleted stem cell transplant. This sequence joins TRBV20-1 and TRBJ2-7; D possibly corresponds to TRBD1 (7 bases). CDR3 nucleotide sequence: TGCAGTGCCTGCGGGACAGCCTCCCCCTACGAGCAGTACTTC. Translated, it gives CSACGTASPYEQYF.